These 14 T cell receptor beta chains share one sample of origin, sequenced in a study of blood T cell repertoires in COVID-19. Measured with immunoSEQ multiplex PCR; TCRdb has only the in-frame clones, and not every one. The table records under 200,000 clones, approximately 80% of them present only once. The sample comprised peripheral blood. The receptors stem from a human donor in a cohort sampled during active COVID-19.

This clone was seen more than once but under ten times. This rearrangement joins TRBV13 to TRBJ1-4, with 9 nucleotides matching TRBD1. The V and J ends lost 4 bases and 3 bases, in that order; junction bases with no gene match: 9. Per germline, CDR1 PRHDT and CDR2 FYEKMQ (reference sequence). The CDR3 covers 17 residues. The CDR3 coding sequence is TGTGCCAGCAGCTACCGAAGTCGACAGGGGGCTAATGAAAAACTGTTTTTT. It codes for CASSYRSRQGANEKLFF. The full variable domain, rest sourced from reference TRBV13 and TRBJ1-4, is AAGVIQSPRHLIKEKRETATLKCYPIPRHDTVYWYQQGPGQDPQFLISFYEKMQSDKGSIPDRFSAQQFSDYHSELNMSSLELGDSALYFCASSYRSRQGANEKLFFGSGTQLSVL.

The V gene is TRBV19, the J gene TRBJ2-4; D uncertain. The V end was cut by 1 base, the J end by 1 base, with 20 bases between. CDR1 is LNHDA and CDR2 is SQIVND in the germline V gene (reference sequence). The CDR3 loop spans 19 amino acids. The CDR3 is CASSIVNGLSLMAKNIQYF. The CDR3, as DNA: TGTGCCAGTAGTATAGTTAATGGCCTTTCCCTGATGGCCAAAAACATTCAGTACTTC.

This chain joins TRBV19 and TRBJ2-7, with 9 bases identical to TRBD1. The V gene end was trimmed by 3 bases and the J gene end by 1 base; junction bases not matched to a gene: 1. This CDR3 has 14 amino acids. CDR1 and CDR2 from the germline V gene are LNHDA and SQIVND (reference sequence). Here the CDR3 reads CASSIGTGSYEQYF. In DNA form, the CDR3 reads TGTGCCAGTAGTATTGGGACAGGGTCCTACGAGCAGTACTTC. The variable domain in full, completed from reference TRBV19 and TRBJ2-7, reads DGGITQSPKYLFRKEGQNVTLSCEQNLNHDAMYWYRQDPGQGLRLIYYSQIVNDFQKGDIAEGYSVSREKKESFPLTVTSAQKNPTAFYLCASSIGTGSYEQYFGPGTRLTVT.

V gene TRBV23-1 combines with J gene TRBJ1-5, with TRBD1 matching over 8 bases. TRBV23-1 is filed as an ORF, its function uncertain. This CDR3 contains 14 residues. The trim removed 4 bases at V and 5 bases at J, leaving 4 bases unmatched. In nucleotides, the CDR3 is TGCGCCAGCAGTCTGGACAGGGTAGATCAGCCCCAGCATTTT. Translating it yields CASSLDRVDQPQHF.

The chain links TRBV19 to TRBJ1-1; TRBD1 is a possible D gene (6 bases). The V end was cut by 1 base, the J end by 3 bases, with 9 bases between. The CDR3 sequence is 14 residues long. The germline V gene has CDR1 LNHDA and CDR2 SQIVND (reference sequence). The CDR3 sequence is CASSIGRGYTEAFF. CDR3 sequence (DNA): TGTGCCAGTAGTATAGGCAGGGGCTACACTGAAGCTTTCTTT.

The chain combines TRBV7-6 with TRBJ2-1; 11 bases agree with TRBD2. Germline values: CDR1 SGHVS, CDR2 FNYEAQ. The CDR3 contains 15 residues. V was pared by 1 base and J by 7 bases, with 3 bases of the junction left unmatched. In nucleotides, the CDR3 is TGTGCCAGCAGCTTAGATAGCGGGAGGGTGAATGAGCAGTTCTTC. It codes for CASSLDSGRVNEQFF.

V and J are TRBV7-8 and TRBJ1-3; TRBD1 aligns across 8 bases. There are 15 residues in the CDR3. From germline, CDR1 is SGHVS and CDR2 FQNEAQ. The J segment lost 6 bases and the V segment lost 3 bases, leaving 7 bases of the junction unmatched. This chain's CDR3 is CASSFSTGEENTIYF. CDR3 sequence (DNA): TGTGCCAGCAGCTTCTCGACAGGGGAAGAAAACACCATATATTTT.

This sequence joins TRBV6-6 and TRBJ1-6; unclear D gene. This CDR3 has 12 amino acids. Germline CDR1 MNHNY, CDR2 SVGAGI (reference sequence). V was trimmed by 3 bases and J by 16 bases, leaving 13 bases between them. DNA of the CDR3: TGTGCCAGCAGTTATCACCTGGAGGAACTCCACTTT. This translates into CASSYHLEELHF.

J is TRBJ2-7 and V is TRBV18, with 11 nucleotides matching TRBD2. This CDR3 is 17 amino acids long. Per germline, CDR1 KGHSH and CDR2 LQKENI. The V gene end was trimmed by 3 bases and the J gene end by 0 bases; junction bases not matched to a gene: 7. The CDR3 DNA is TGTGCCAGCTCACCTCCCGGGACTAGCGGACTCTCCTACGAGCAGTACTTC. Translated: CASSPPGTSGLSYEQYF.

The rearrangement links TRBV28 to TRBJ2-5, with D unresolved. V shed 9 bases and J shed 4 bases, with 18 bases lying between them. This CDR3 has 14 amino acids. Germline-derived CDR1 and CDR2 are MDHEN and SYDVKM. The CDR3 loop reads CASSSPVRRETQYF. DNA of the CDR3: TGTGCCAGTTCTTCCCCGGTTCGTAGAGAGACCCAGTACTTC.

The chain is built from TRBV28 and TRBJ2-7; 7 bases map to TRBD1. V dropped 4 bases and J dropped 0; count of bases not matched to a gene: 9. The CDR3 consists of 16 residues. Germline assignment: CDR1 MDHEN and CDR2 SYDVKM. The CDR3 bases are TGTGCCAGCAGTTCCCCAACAGGGGTGAGCTCCTACGAGCAGTACTTC. This sequence encodes CASSSPTGVSSYEQYF.

The chain links TRBV19 to TRBJ1-5, with 9 positions matching TRBD1. Per the germline V gene, CDR1 is LNHDA and CDR2 is SQIVND (reference sequence). J gave up 4 bases and V 3 bases, and 4 bases lay outside the gene matches. The CDR3 runs to 15 residues. As DNA, the CDR3 is TGTGCCAGTAGTATCGGACAGGGGCCTAATCAGCCCCAGCATTTT. Protein sequence: CASSIGQGPNQPQHF.

The V gene is TRBV7-2, the J gene TRBJ2-7, with TRBD2 as a possible D gene (7 bases). The V end was cut by 1 base, the J end by 3 bases, with 13 bases between. CDR3 length: 15 residues. Germline lookup yields CDR1 SGHTA and CDR2 FQGNSA. For the CDR3, the DNA is TGTGCCAGCAGCTTAGGGTGGGGGGGCATCTACGAGCAGTACTTC. Translated, it gives CASSLGWGGIYEQYF.

The J gene is TRBJ2-1, the V gene TRBV7-2; D remains ambiguous. With 5 bases removed from V and 5 bases from J, the gap between germline ends came to 13 bases. The CDR3 contains 14 residues. The germline CDR1 and CDR2 sequences are SGHTA and FQGNSA. The CDR3 region has the DNA TGTGCCAGCAGCGTTACCACTCTTGACAATGAGCAGTTCTTC. This encodes CASSVTTLDNEQFF. Using reference TRBV7-2 and TRBJ2-1 for the parts outside the CDR3, the full variable domain is GAGVSQSPSNKVTEKGKDVELRCDPISGHTALYWYRQSLGQGLEFLIYFQGNSAPDKSGLPSDRFSAERTGGSVSTLTIQRTQQEDSAVYLCASSVTTLDNEQFFGPGTRLTVL.